This T cell receptor (beta chain) was identified during a study of cytomegalovirus exposure and HLA in healthy donors. The CDR3 is 16 residues long. The trim removed 5 bases at V and 1 base at J, leaving 9 bases unmatched. Germline V gene lookup returns CDR1 SGHRS and CDR2 YFSETQ. With 60 Vbeta and 13 Jbeta primers, the PCR was carried out. Using immunoSEQ multiplex PCR, the repertoire was profiled, and TCRdb retains in-frame clones only, with some absent. The sample consists of approximately 140,000 clones, around 80% of them appearing once. This clonotype was sampled from a young man in good health and CMV-seropositive. J is TRBJ1-1 and V is TRBV5-1; 9 nucleotides line up with TRBD1. Sequencing used PBMCs. CDR3 sequence: CASSSGQGMTNTEAFF. The CDR3 nucleotides are TGCGCCAGCAGTTCCGGACAGGGGATGACGAACACTGAAGCTTTCTTT.